This entry concerns a single TCR beta chain. Antigen: not known. The entry originates in a study of shared clonotypes between healthy human individuals. Study-wide background: Donor composition was two women and a few men, aged 18 to 49.

General study results and limits: Sampling used blood alone; tissue repertoires probably differ. Naive subsets, compared against memory subsets, generally had larger estimated richness values.

From germline, CDR1 is ENHRY and CDR2 SYGVKD. This CDR3 spans 15 amino acids. The V segment lost 7 bases and the J segment 5 bases; nucleotides outside the gene matches: 5. This table comes from immunoSEQ multiplex PCR, and its TCRdb copy is limited to in-frame clones, with some not included. The sample yields roughly 1,500,000 clones, nearly 99% seen once. The donor cohort consisted entirely of Caucasian adults residing in Nashville, Tennessee. Source material: naive CD4+ T cells sorted from blood. The subset is: CD45RA+ positively selected. The rearrangement uses TRBV10-3 and TRBJ2-2, with TRBD2 identical over 12 bases. This receptor was identified in a man under 40 in good health. CDR3 DNA sequence: TGTGCCATCACTAGCGGGAGGGCCACGACCGGGGAGCTGTTTTTT. As protein: CAITSGRATTGELFF.